This T cell receptor (beta chain) was identified in a study of shared clonotypes between healthy human individuals. Notes on this clone: As yet, its antigen is unknown.

Produced via immunoSEQ multiplex PCR; TCRdb's table is partial and in-frame only. The table includes over 400,000 clones, about 85% detected once. General observations from the study: There were few donors, and this limited the genetic and exposure-history diversity represented.

Sequencing used PBMCs. This clonotype was obtained from a middle-aged woman in good health. Some clones in this sample may be carry-over from other donors' samples.

In nucleotides, the CDR3 is TGCGCCAGCAGCTTGGCCGTGCGACAGGGTTCCCTAGGTTATACCGGGGAGCTGTTTTTT. This encodes CASSLAVRQGSLGYTGELFF. This chain links TRBV5-1 with TRBJ2-2; TRBD1 matches at 7 bases. The germline CDR1 and CDR2 sequences are SGHRS and YFSETQ. The CDR3 length is 20 residues. Trimming removed 0 bases from V and 5 bases from J; junction bases left unmatched: 19. Full variable domain (rest looked up from reference TRBV5-1 and TRBJ2-2): KAGVTQTPRYLIKTRGQQVTLSCSPISGHRSVSWYQQTPGQGLQFLFEYFSETQRNKGNFPGRFSGRQFSNSRSEMNVSTLELGDSALYLCASSLAVRQGSLGYTGELFFGEGSRLTVL.